This TCR beta chain was retrieved from a study of blood T cell repertoires in COVID-19. Study at large: T cells, B-cell-depleted T cells, or PBMCs provided the cDNA or gDNA that served as material.

Germline-derived CDR1 and CDR2 are SEHNR and FQNEAQ (reference sequence). The trim removed 3 bases at V and 7 bases at J, leaving 8 bases unmatched. The CDR3 is 15 amino acids. Original processing notes: How many nucleated cells were present was estimated from reference gene primer amplification. Only in-frame clones appear in the TCRdb table, and some are missing; sequencing was by immunoSEQ multiplex PCR. V, J and clone size are taken as reported in that table, and D and trimming were inferred from the DNA itself. The sample consists of 220,000 or so clones, roughly four fifths of them appearing once.

This clonotype was sampled from a woman younger than 45 who had recovered from COVID-19. This chain uses TRBV7-9 with TRBJ1-2; 10 bases match TRBD1. The material sequenced was peripheral blood. CDR3 DNA sequence: TGTGCCAGCAGCTTCCTGACAGGGGGCTTTGGTGGCTACACCTTC. Translation gives CASSFLTGGFGGYTF.